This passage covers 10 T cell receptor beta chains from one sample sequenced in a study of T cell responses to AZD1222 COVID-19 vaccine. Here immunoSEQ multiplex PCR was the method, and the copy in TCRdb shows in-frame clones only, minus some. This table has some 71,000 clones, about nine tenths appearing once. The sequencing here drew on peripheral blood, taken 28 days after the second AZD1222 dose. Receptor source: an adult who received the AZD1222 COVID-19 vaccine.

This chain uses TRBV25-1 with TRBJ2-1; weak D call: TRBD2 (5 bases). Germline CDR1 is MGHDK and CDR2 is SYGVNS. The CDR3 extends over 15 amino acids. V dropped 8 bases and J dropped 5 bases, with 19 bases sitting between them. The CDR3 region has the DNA TGTGCCAGCTCAACCGGTCGGTCTAGCAACAATGAGCAGTTCTTC. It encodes CASSTGRSSNNEQFF.

Written as DNA, the CDR3 is TGTGCCACCAGTGATCCTTCGGCGGAGGTGTGGGAGACCCAGTACTTC. The encoded protein is CATSDPSAEVWETQYF. The chain has TRBV24-1 and TRBJ2-5; D is perhaps TRBD2 (5 bases). CDR1 and CDR2 from the germline V gene are KGHDR and SFDVKD. The CDR3 totals 16 residues. V was pared by 3 bases and J by 5 bases, with 18 bases between.

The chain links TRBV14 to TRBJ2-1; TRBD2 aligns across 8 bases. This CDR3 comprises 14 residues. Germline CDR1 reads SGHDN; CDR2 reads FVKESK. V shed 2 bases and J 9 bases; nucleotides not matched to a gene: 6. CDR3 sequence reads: CASSQLSGITEQFF. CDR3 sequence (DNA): TGTGCCAGCAGCCAACTTAGCGGGATAACTGAGCAGTTCTTC.

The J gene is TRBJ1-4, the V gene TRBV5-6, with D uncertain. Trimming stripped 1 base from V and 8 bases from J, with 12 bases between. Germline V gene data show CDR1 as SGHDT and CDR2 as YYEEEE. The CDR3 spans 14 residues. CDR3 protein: CASSLRPAGEKLFF. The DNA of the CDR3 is TGTGCCAGCAGCTTGCGGCCCGCGGGCGAAAAACTGTTTTTT.

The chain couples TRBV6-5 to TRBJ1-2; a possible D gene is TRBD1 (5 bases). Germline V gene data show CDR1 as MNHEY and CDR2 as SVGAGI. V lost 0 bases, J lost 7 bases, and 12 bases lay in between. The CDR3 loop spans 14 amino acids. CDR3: CASSYSSGTFGYTF. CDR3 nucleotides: TGTGCCAGCAGTTACTCGTCTGGGACCTTTGGCTACACCTTC.

The CDR3 DNA is TGTGCCAGCAGCGCCCCCGCCACAGATACGCAGTATTTT. Amino acid sequence: CASSAPATDTQYF. The J gene is TRBJ2-3, the V gene TRBV9; D gene unclear. There are 13 residues in the CDR3. Germline lookup yields CDR1 SGDLS and CDR2 YYNGEE. V was clipped by 3 bases and J by 2 bases, with 7 bases between them.

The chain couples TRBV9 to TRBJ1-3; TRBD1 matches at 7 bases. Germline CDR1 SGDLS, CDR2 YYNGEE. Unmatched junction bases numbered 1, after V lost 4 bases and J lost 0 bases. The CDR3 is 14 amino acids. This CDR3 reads CASSPGGSGNTIYF. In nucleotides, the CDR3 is TGTGCCAGCAGCCCAGGGGGCTCTGGAAACACCATATATTTT.

The CDR3 DNA follows: TGTGCCAGCTCTCATGCAGGGGGATATGGAAGAGATACGCAGTATTTT. This translates into CASSHAGGYGRDTQYF. The genes are TRBV18 and TRBJ2-3, with 7 positions matching TRBD1. Trimming took 6 bases from V and 5 from J; bases not matched to a gene: 14. The CDR3 consists of 16 residues. CDR1 is KGHSH and CDR2 is LQKENI in the germline V gene.

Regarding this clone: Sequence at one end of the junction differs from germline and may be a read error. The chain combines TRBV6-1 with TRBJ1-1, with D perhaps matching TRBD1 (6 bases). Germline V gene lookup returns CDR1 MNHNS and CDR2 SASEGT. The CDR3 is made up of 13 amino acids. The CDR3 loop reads CASSEARDTEAFF. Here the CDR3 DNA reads TGTGCCAGCAGTGAAGCCAGGGACACCGAAGCTTTCTTT.

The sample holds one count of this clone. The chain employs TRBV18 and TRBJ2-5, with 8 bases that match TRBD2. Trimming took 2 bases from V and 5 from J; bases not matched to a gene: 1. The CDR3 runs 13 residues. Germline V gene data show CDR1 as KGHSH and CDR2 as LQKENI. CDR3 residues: CASSPTGGETQYF. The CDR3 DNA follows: TGTGCCAGCTCACCAACGGGGGGGGAGACCCAGTACTTC.